This is a list of T cell receptor beta chains from one sample in a study of a mutant IDH1 vaccine in newly diagnosed glioma. Antigens of these TCRs are unknown. The repertoire was sequenced with immunoSEQ multiplex PCR; TCRdb's copy has only in-frame clones and lacks some. Counted here are 77,000 or so clones, approximately 75% occurring once; the ten biggest clones make up around 5.3%. The sequencing here drew on PBMCs, taken from a glioma patient whose treatment included an IDH1 peptide vaccine. The source of these receptors is a man aged 35 to 55 with glioma. The CDR3 runs from the conserved cysteine through the conserved F or W. The D gene is left open where the match is weak. Rows may omit the clone size; those that give it use once, few, many or a size class.

CDR3aa: CASSLNGETQYF
CDR3nt: TGTGCTAGCAGCTTAAATGGTGAGACCCAGTACTTC
abundance: -
j_gene: TRBJ2-5
d_gene: -
v_gene: TRBV7-7

CDR3aa: CASTARDRDPNQPQHF
CDR3nt: TGTGCCAGTACCGCCCGGGACAGGGATCCTAATCAGCCCCAGCATTTT
abundance: -
j_gene: TRBJ1-5
d_gene: TRBD1
v_gene: TRBV19

CDR3aa: CASSPAGTRGRNNEQFF
CDR3nt: TGCGCCAGCAGCCCTGCCGGGACTAGAGGTCGGAACAATGAGCAGTTCTTC
abundance: -
j_gene: TRBJ2-1
d_gene: TRBD2
v_gene: TRBV5-1

CDR3aa: CASSLRGNTEAFF
CDR3nt: TGTGCCAGCAGCTTGAGGGGGAACACTGAAGCTTTCTTT
abundance: few
j_gene: TRBJ1-1
d_gene: -
v_gene: TRBV11-3

CDR3aa: CASSPGQGVLDGYTF
CDR3nt: TGTGCCAGCAGCCCCGGACAGGGGGTATTAGATGGCTACACCTTC
abundance: -
j_gene: TRBJ1-2
d_gene: TRBD1
v_gene: TRBV5-6

CDR3aa: CASRGQGYIYEQYF
CDR3nt: TGTGCCAGCAGGGGACAGGGTTATATCTACGAGCAGTACTTC
abundance: -
j_gene: TRBJ2-7
d_gene: TRBD1
v_gene: TRBV2

CDR3aa: CAPLTDRDSFF
CDR3nt: TGTGCCCCCCTGACAGATCGGGATTCTTTCTTT
abundance: -
j_gene: TRBJ1-1
d_gene: -
v_gene: TRBV6-5

CDR3aa: CASSYSKNLYDEQYF
CDR3nt: TGTGCCAGCAGTTACTCGAAAAACCTTTACGACGAGCAGTACTTC
abundance: -
j_gene: TRBJ2-7
d_gene: -
v_gene: TRBV6-5

CDR3aa: CASSLTGGYGYTF
CDR3nt: TGTGCCAGCAGCCTGACAGGGGGCTATGGCTACACCTTC
abundance: -
j_gene: TRBJ1-2
d_gene: TRBD1
v_gene: TRBV7-2

CDR3aa: CASSLGQGNPYF
CDR3nt: TGTGCCAGCAGCTTAGGACAGGGGAATCCGTACTTC
abundance: few
j_gene: TRBJ2-7
d_gene: TRBD1
v_gene: TRBV11-2

CDR3aa: CASSLAGTNEKLFF
CDR3nt: TGTGCCAGCAGCTTGGCTGGCACTAATGAAAAACTGTTTTTT
abundance: -
j_gene: TRBJ1-4
d_gene: -
v_gene: TRBV5-4

CDR3aa: CASSYQIQVNTEAFF
CDR3nt: TGTGCCAGCAGCTACCAAATACAGGTGAACACTGAAGCTTTCTTT
abundance: -
j_gene: TRBJ1-1
d_gene: -
v_gene: TRBV7-8

CDR3aa: CASSQQGIGTNEKLFF
CDR3nt: TGTGCCAGCTCACAACAGGGGATAGGGACTAATGAAAAACTGTTTTTT
abundance: once
j_gene: TRBJ1-4
d_gene: TRBD1
v_gene: TRBV18